The sample holds a few counts of the clone carrying this T cell receptor (beta chain). Germline V gene sequence: CDR1 SGHRS, CDR2 YFSETQ. Trimming removed 0 bases at V and 8 bases at J, with 11 bases between. This CDR3 is 14 amino acids long. These data are taken from a study of T cell changes during pregnancy in multiple sclerosis. Assay used: immunoSEQ multiplex PCR; TCRdb lists only in-frame clones, some missing. This sample has roughly 40,000 clones, with around 80% found just once. This chain joins TRBV5-1 and TRBJ1-4; D gene uncertain. The material was CD4+ T cells from peripheral blood mononuclear cells, obtained before pregnancy. This sequence was found in a female donor with multiple sclerosis, enrolled in a pregnancy study. The CDR3 loop reads CASSLGRGREKLFF. CDR3 DNA sequence: TGCGCCAGCAGCTTGGGGCGAGGGCGCGAAAAACTGTTTTTT.